These 9 T cell receptor beta chains were sequenced from one sample in a study of blood T cell repertoires in COVID-19. The table came from immunoSEQ multiplex PCR; TCRdb's copy has only in-frame clones and leaves some out. The sample lists about 280,000 clones, approximately 89% occurring once. Sequenced: PBMCs or T cells enriched from blood (not recorded which). All receptors derive from a man aged 40-49 years who had been exposed to COVID-19.

The chain is built from TRBV30 and TRBJ2-2; D unclear. CDR3 length: 16 residues. The V gene lost 2 bases and the J gene lost 3 bases, with 16 bases spanning the gap. Germline assignment: CDR1 GTSNPN and CDR2 SVGIG (reference sequence). The CDR3 DNA sequence: TGTGCCTGGAGTTCCGTAAGAGGCGGTTACACCGGGGAGCTGTTTTTT. This encodes CAWSSVRGGYTGELFF.

This rearrangement joins TRBV5-4 to TRBJ2-7; TRBD1 is a possible D gene (6 bases). Trimming pared 0 bases from V and 1 base from J, leaving 11 bases between. CDR1 is SGHNT, CDR2 YYREEE, per germline (reference sequence). The CDR3 is 15 amino acids. CDR3 sequence (DNA): TGTGCCAGCAGCTTGGCCGCGACAGGATCCTACGAGCAGTACTTC. Its protein is CASSLAATGSYEQYF.

V gene TRBV19 combines with J gene TRBJ1-5, with no clear D. Germline V gene lookup returns CDR1 LNHDA and CDR2 SQIVND (reference sequence). The CDR3 covers 15 residues. Trimming cost V 1 base and J 6 bases, with 13 bases left between them. CDR3: CASSIGFGGSQPQHF. The CDR3 coding sequence is TGTGCCAGTAGTATAGGGTTCGGAGGGTCTCAGCCCCAGCATTTT.

The CDR3 sequence is CASKRQGSTDTQYF. The CDR3 DNA is TGTGCCAGCAAGAGACAGGGGAGTACAGATACGCAGTATTTT. The chain uses TRBV7-9 and TRBJ2-3; 8 bases map to TRBD1. V lost 7 bases, J lost 3 bases, and 6 bases stayed unmatched. This CDR3 contains 14 residues. From germline, CDR1 is SEHNR and CDR2 FQNEAQ (reference sequence).

In its sample, this clone was seen once. This chain joins TRBV4-1 and TRBJ2-3; tentative D call: TRBD2 (6 bases). Trimming cost V 2 bases and J 1 base, with 13 bases left between them. The length of the CDR3 is 16 residues. Germline CDR1 is MGHRA and CDR2 is YSYEKL. This chain's CDR3 is CASSQYGGGRTDTQYF. CDR3 DNA sequence: TGCGCCAGCAGCCAATACGGGGGAGGACGCACAGATACGCAGTATTTT.

This sequence joins TRBV6-5 and TRBJ1-1; 8 bases are a match to TRBD1. The CDR3 sequence is 14 residues long. CDR1 and CDR2 (germline): MNHEY, SVGAGI. The trim removed 6 bases at V and 2 bases at J, leaving 5 bases unmatched. The CDR3 nucleotides are TGTGCCAGCAGCACGACAGGGGTTAACACTGAAGCTTTCTTT. It is translated as CASSTTGVNTEAFF.

The chain combines TRBV7-9 with TRBJ2-7, with TRBD2 as a possible D gene (5 bases). V was pared by 5 bases and J by 5 bases, with 16 bases between. The germline V gene encodes CDR1 SEHNR and CDR2 FQNEAQ (reference sequence). CDR3 length: 14 amino acids. CDR3 sequence: CASSGGYQEHEQYF. In nucleotides, the CDR3 is TGTGCCAGCAGCGGAGGCTATCAGGAACACGAGCAGTACTTC.

This chain uses TRBV7-3 with TRBJ2-1, with D perhaps matching TRBD2 (6 bases). V lost 5 bases and J lost 7, with 15 bases in between. The CDR3 is 14 amino acids. Looked up from germline, CDR1 is SGHTA and CDR2 is FQGTGA. The CDR3 region has the DNA TGTGCCAGCAGCCGACTAGGGGCCCCAAATGAGCAGTTCTTC. Translated: CASSRLGAPNEQFF.

CDR3 amino acids: CAISELAGHDTQYF. The CDR3 coding sequence is TGTGCCATCAGTGAACTAGCGGGGCACGATACGCAGTATTTT. This chain links TRBV10-3 with TRBJ2-3, with 10 bases that match TRBD2. The CDR3 consists of 14 residues. Germline values: CDR1 ENHRY, CDR2 SYGVKD. The J segment lost 6 bases and the V segment lost 3 bases, leaving 3 bases of the junction unmatched.